Each of the 30 T cell receptor beta chains below was sequenced from the same sample in a study of response to subunit inactivated influenza vaccine. One entry per CDR3 protein, called by TCRdb with MiXCR from the RT-PCR reads. The sample comprises 550,000 to 800,000 distinct CDR3 sequences, more than 11% of which are singletons, and around 6.5% rests with the top ten. The sequences come from PBMCs from blood, collected 14 to 15 days before vaccination. These receptor sequences come from a man between 50 and 59 years old who received an inactivated influenza vaccine.

This clonotype was counted between two and nine times. The chain is built from TRBV4-3 and TRBJ2-3, with 13 bases identical to TRBD2. The CDR3 loop spans 16 amino acids. From germline, CDR1 is LGHNA and CDR2 YSLEER. With 4 bases clipped from V and 3 bases from J, the junction kept 4 bases outside the gene matches. Here the CDR3 reads CASSPGLAGRTDTQYF. In DNA form, the CDR3 reads TGCGCCAGCAGCCCGGGACTAGCGGGAAGAACAGATACGCAGTATTTT.

The chain employs TRBV5-1 and TRBJ1-1; 9 nucleotides line up with TRBD1. Germline trimming cut 4 bases from V and 0 bases from J; bases unmatched to any gene: 10. Germline values: CDR1 SGHRS, CDR2 YFSETQ. The CDR3 consists of 17 residues. CDR3 bases: TGCGCCAGCAGCCCCGGACAGGGGCTGGGTATGAACACTGAAGCTTTCTTT. Protein product: CASSPGQGLGMNTEAFF.

This clonotype appeared a few times. CDR3 region: CASSFVAGGGETQYF. CDR3 DNA: TGTGCCAGCAGCTTTGTAGCGGGAGGGGGAGAGACCCAGTACTTC. The rearrangement joins TRBV7-2 to TRBJ2-5; 11 positions agree with TRBD2. Germline assignment: CDR1 SGHTA and CDR2 FQGNSA. There are 15 residues in the CDR3. Trimming cost V 3 bases and J 4 bases; bases outside gene matches: 4. Together with reference TRBV7-2 and TRBJ2-5, the CDR3 gives the full variable domain: GAGVSQSPSNKVTEKGKDVELRCDPISGHTALYWYRQSLGQGLEFLIYFQGNSAPDKSGLPSDRFSAERTGGSVSTLTIQRTQQEDSAVYLCASSFVAGGGETQYFGPGTRLLVL.

The rearrangement joins TRBV4-3 to TRBJ2-7; no reliable D call. The V gene lost 0 bases and the J gene lost 6 bases, with 12 bases spanning the gap. This CDR3 region has 14 residues. Germline V gene sequence: CDR1 LGHNA, CDR2 YSLEER. The CDR3 reads CASSQDFDSLEQYF. The CDR3 DNA sequence: TGCGCCAGCAGCCAAGATTTTGATTCCCTCGAGCAGTACTTC.

The J gene is TRBJ2-7, the V gene TRBV5-1; D is ambiguous. The CDR3 totals 13 residues. Trimming cost V 4 bases and J 4 bases, with 12 bases left between them. The germline gives CDR1 SGHRS, CDR2 YFSETQ. CDR3 amino acids: CASSPSGRYEQYF. CDR3 DNA: TGCGCCAGCAGCCCCAGTGGGCGGTACGAGCAGTACTTC.

The V call is TRBV6-2 or TRBV6-3, the J call TRBJ2-2; perhaps TRBD2 as D (6 bases). CDR3 size: 15 residues. Germline assignment: CDR1 MNHEY and CDR2 SVGEGT. V gave up 2 bases and J gave up 3 bases, with 10 bases separating them. The chain's CDR3 is CASSYRGWDTGELFF. DNA of the CDR3: TGTGCCAGCAGTTACCGGGGGTGGGACACCGGGGAGCTGTTTTTT.

This clonotype was seen more than once but under ten times. The chain has TRBV15 and TRBJ2-5; 7 bases fit TRBD1. V lost 4 bases and J lost 1; bases outside the gene matches: 6. The CDR3 has 15 residues. Germline lookup yields CDR1 LNHNV and CDR2 YYDKDF (reference sequence). The CDR3 reads CATSTGTELQETQYF. The CDR3 bases are TGTGCCACCAGCACCGGGACAGAACTCCAAGAGACCCAGTACTTC. The whole variable domain, filled in from reference TRBV15 and TRBJ2-5, reads DAMVIQNPRYQVTQFGKPVTLSCSQTLNHNVMYWYQQKSSQAPKLLFHYYDKDFNNEADTPDNFQSRRPNTSFCFLDIRSPGLGDTAMYLCATSTGTELQETQYFGPGTRLLVL.

This clonotype was recorded a few times. The chain is built from TRBV12-3 or TRBV12-4 and TRBJ2-4; D not certain. The CDR3 length is 16 residues. V was cut by 6 bases and J by 0 bases, with 15 bases left in between. CDR3 nucleotide sequence: TGTGCCAGCAGCCGAGCCCGCGGTATAGCCAAAAACATTCAGTACTTC. The encoded protein is CASSRARGIAKNIQYF.

This clonotype appeared many times. This chain uses TRBV3-1 with TRBJ1-3; 8 nucleotides agree with TRBD1. This CDR3 contains 14 residues. Germline V gene sequence: CDR1 LGHDT, CDR2 YNNKEL (reference sequence). Losses at the gene ends were 4 bases for V and 4 bases for J; bases not matched to a gene: 3. The CDR3 is CASSPGTGGNTIYF. CDR3 nucleotide sequence: TGTGCCAGCAGCCCAGGGACAGGCGGAAACACCATATATTTT.

This clonotype was counted between two and nine times. The J gene is TRBJ2-1, the V gene TRBV4-3, with D perhaps matching TRBD1 or TRBD2 (6 bases each). The CDR3 consists of 16 residues. Germline values: CDR1 LGHNA, CDR2 YSLEER. Trimming stripped 4 bases from V and 8 bases from J, with 21 bases between. The CDR3 DNA reads as TGCGCCAGCAGCCTCAACCGAGGGGGGCTAGGCTATGAGCAGTTCTTC. Translating gives CASSLNRGGLGYEQFF.

This clonotype was seen at least ten times. The chain is built from TRBV12-3 or TRBV12-4 and TRBJ2-1; D unclear. Trimming removed 4 bases at V and 5 bases at J, with 12 bases between. The CDR3 is made up of 14 amino acids. The CDR3: CASSSHLTDNEQFF. In DNA form, the CDR3 reads TGTGCCAGCAGTTCCCATCTAACAGACAATGAGCAGTTCTTC.

In its sample, this clonotype was seen many times. The chain has TRBV4-2 and TRBJ2-1; weak D call: TRBD2 (6 bases). The CDR3 covers 16 residues. Trimming stripped 0 bases from V and 4 bases from J, with 13 bases between. CDR1 is LGHNA and CDR2 is YNFKEQ in the germline V gene. CDR3 loop: CASSQDRASAYNEQFF. The CDR3 coding sequence is TGTGCCAGCAGCCAAGATAGGGCTAGCGCTTACAATGAGCAGTTCTTC.

The table lists this clonotype with a few counts. The chain carries TRBV4-1 and TRBJ1-4, with D tentatively TRBD1 (5 bases). Per the germline V gene, CDR1 is MGHRA and CDR2 is YSYEKL. Trimming removed 3 bases from V and 7 bases from J, with 15 bases in between. The length of the CDR3 is 15 residues. For the CDR3, the DNA is TGCGCCAGCAGCCAGAGTGGGCAGGGAAGTGAAAAACTGTTTTTT. Translated: CASSQSGQGSEKLFF.

This clonotype was counted between two and nine times. The chain's CDR3 is CASSGRTEIGTEAFF. In nucleotides, the CDR3 is TGTGCCAGCAGTGGTAGAACAGAGATAGGTACTGAAGCTTTCTTT. This chain connects TRBV25-1 to TRBJ1-1; D not resolved. Germline loops: CDR1 MGHDK, CDR2 SYGVNS. Trimming removed 4 bases from V and 5 bases from J, with 17 bases in between. The CDR3 sequence is 15 residues long.

This clonotype appeared a few times. The chain carries TRBV30 and TRBJ1-3; no reliable D call. The V end was cut by 2 bases, the J end by 0 bases, with 11 bases between. Germline V gene lookup returns CDR1 GTSNPN and CDR2 SVGIG (reference sequence). The CDR3 is made up of 15 amino acids. CDR3 DNA sequence: TGTGCCTGGAGTAGTGATCCCCACTCTGGAAACACCATATATTTT. Protein: CAWSSDPHSGNTIYF.

The chain combines TRBV30 with TRBJ1-2; D possibly corresponds to TRBD1 (5 bases). With 6 bases removed from V and 7 bases from J, the gap between germline ends came to 21 bases. This CDR3 is 14 amino acids long. Looked up from germline, CDR1 is GTSNPN and CDR2 is SVGIG (reference sequence). CDR3 sequence reads: CACNRDAGLGGYTF. Here the CDR3 DNA reads TGTGCCTGCAACCGGGACGCGGGGTTGGGTGGCTACACCTTC.

The rearrangement links TRBV14 to TRBJ2-7; no reliable D call. The CDR3 runs 16 residues. The germline CDR1 and CDR2 sequences are SGHDN and FVKESK. V shed 0 bases and J shed 9 bases, with 21 bases lying between them. The CDR3 DNA reads TGTGCCAGCAGCCAAGATCTGAGCAGTACGATTGGCGCGCAGTACTTC. This codes for CASSQDLSSTIGAQYF.

This clonotype was recorded a few times. This chain connects TRBV20-1 to TRBJ1-5; 10 nucleotides line up with TRBD1. This CDR3 region has 15 residues. Germline CDR1 DFQATT, CDR2 SNEGSKA (reference sequence). The J segment lost 0 bases and the V segment lost 6 bases, leaving 5 bases of the junction unmatched. CDR3 nucleotides: TGCAGTGCAGGACAGGGGGATTCTAGCAATCAGCCCCAGCATTTT. Translation gives CSAGQGDSSNQPQHF.

The chain has TRBV15 and TRBJ1-4; TRBD1 matches at 8 bases. The junction had 8 bases not matched to a gene; V was cut back by 5 bases and J by 6 bases. The CDR3 totals 15 residues. Per germline, CDR1 LNHNV and CDR2 YYDKDF (reference sequence). CDR3 in DNA: TGTGCCACCAGCCGAACAGGGGGTGACTATGAAAAACTGTTTTTT. Encoded protein: CATSRTGGDYEKLFF.

This chain joins TRBV5-1 and TRBJ2-6; D is uncertain. V lost 2 bases to trimming and J lost 1 base, with 16 bases between them. Looked up from germline, CDR1 is SGHRS and CDR2 is YFSETQ. The CDR3 covers 18 residues. DNA of the CDR3: TGCGCCAGCAGCTTTTACAGCTATCAAGATTCTGGGGCCAACGTCCTGACTTTC. It codes for CASSFYSYQDSGANVLTF.

This clonotype turned up a few times. This chain uses TRBV28 with TRBJ1-3; 10 bases match TRBD1. The germline gives CDR1 MDHEN, CDR2 SYDVKM. CDR3 size: 19 residues. J gave up 0 bases and V 5 bases, and 13 bases lay outside the gene matches. The CDR3: CASSLSRDRGRTSGNTIYF. The CDR3 nucleotides are TGTGCCAGCAGTCTCTCCCGGGACAGGGGCCGAACCTCTGGAAACACCATATATTTT.

The chain has TRBV6-2 or TRBV6-3 and TRBJ1-6, with TRBD1 matching 9 bases. With 6 bases clipped from V and 10 bases from J, the junction kept 7 bases outside the gene matches. CDR1 MNHEY and CDR2 SVGEGT come from the germline V gene. The CDR3 is made up of 14 amino acids. The CDR3 is CASRPGTGYSPLHF. The CDR3 DNA follows: TGTGCCAGCAGACCCGGGACAGGGTACTCACCCCTCCACTTT.

The chain employs TRBV10-2 and TRBJ1-1; D gene ambiguous. Trimming cost V 3 bases and J 4 bases, with 6 bases left between them. The length of the CDR3 is 12 residues. Germline CDR1 WSHSY, CDR2 SAAADI. The CDR3 DNA reads TGCGCCAGCAGTGAAAAGTTCACTGAAGCTTTCTTT. As protein: CASSEKFTEAFF.

This clonotype was picked up a small number of times. The J gene is TRBJ1-1, the V gene TRBV20-1, with TRBD1 matching 9 bases. This CDR3 has 14 amino acids. CDR1 is DFQATT, CDR2 SNEGSKA, per germline (reference sequence). Trimming cost V 4 bases and J 6 bases; bases outside gene matches: 9. The CDR3 loop is CSAKETGGLPEAFF. The CDR3 DNA follows: TGCAGTGCTAAGGAGACAGGGGGTTTGCCTGAAGCTTTCTTT.

This chain links TRBV3-1 with TRBJ2-5; 8 bases fit TRBD1. The CDR3 sequence is 18 residues long. Germline V CDR1 and CDR2: LGHDT, YNNKEL (reference sequence). Losses at the gene ends were 0 bases for V and 5 bases for J; bases not matched to a gene: 14. Here the CDR3 DNA reads TGTGCCAGCAGCCAAGATCTAATTCGGACAGGGATGTGTGAGACCCAGTACTTC. This sequence encodes CASSQDLIRTGMCETQYF.

The CDR3 DNA sequence: TGTGCCACCAGTTACAAGAACACCGGGGAGCTGTTTTTT. Its translation is CATSYKNTGELFF. The chain is built from TRBV15 and TRBJ2-2, with D uncertain. Germline CDR1 is LNHNV and CDR2 is YYDKDF (reference sequence). Trimming took 6 bases from V and 1 from J, leaving 6 bases between them. CDR3 length equals 13 residues.

V gene TRBV20-1 combines with J gene TRBJ2-5, with 9 nucleotides matching TRBD2. V shed 3 bases, J shed 5 bases, and the junction held 10 bases outside the gene matches. The CDR3 covers 15 residues. CDR1 DFQATT and CDR2 SNEGSKA come from the germline V gene (reference sequence). CDR3 nucleotide sequence: TGCAGTGCTAGCTCTAGCGGGGCCCCGCAGGAGACCCAGTACTTC. Translating gives CSASSSGAPQETQYF.

The rearrangement links TRBV7-9 to TRBJ2-2; tentative D call: TRBD2 (6 bases). V gave up 6 bases and J gave up 1 base, with 12 bases separating them. Per germline, CDR1 SEHNR and CDR2 FQNEAQ (reference sequence). The length of the CDR3 is 15 residues. The CDR3 bases are TGTGCCAGCAGACCCCGGGACTTGAACACCGGGGAGCTGTTTTTT. Translating it yields CASRPRDLNTGELFF.

The J gene is TRBJ2-3, the V gene TRBV5-6; D is perhaps TRBD1 or TRBD2 (5 bases each). Trimming cost V 4 bases and J 4 bases, with 13 bases left between them. This CDR3 has 14 amino acids. Germline V gene sequence: CDR1 SGHDT, CDR2 YYEEEE. The CDR3 spells CASSHPRDPDTQYF. CDR3 sequence (DNA): TGTGCCAGCAGCCACCCCAGGGACCCAGATACGCAGTATTTT.

The V and J genes are TRBV4-3 and TRBJ2-1, with a weak D call TRBD2 (5 bases). CDR3 length: 15 amino acids. V was pared by 0 bases and J by 3 bases, with 9 bases between. The germline V gene encodes CDR1 LGHNA and CDR2 YSLEER. The CDR3 loop is CASSQEGVVYNEQFF. The CDR3 DNA follows: TGCGCCAGCAGCCAAGAGGGAGTTGTCTACAATGAGCAGTTCTTC.